The next 9 T cell receptor beta chains were all read from a single sample in a study of cytomegalovirus exposure and HLA in healthy donors. A multiplex PCR was run with 60 Vbeta primers and 13 Jbeta primers. Method: immunoSEQ multiplex PCR; TCRdb's copy keeps in-frame clones and lacks some. The sample gives about 150,000 clones, roughly 79% of which show up once; 1.1% to 1.5% is in the top ten. The sample comprised PBMCs. The receptors were gathered from a middle-aged woman in good health and CMV-seronegative.

The count of this clone is one. The rearrangement links TRBV7-2 to TRBJ1-1; no reliable D call. The germline V gene encodes CDR1 SGHTA and CDR2 FQGNSA. The V gene lost 5 bases and the J gene lost 3 bases, with 16 bases spanning the gap. The CDR3 sequence is 15 residues long. The CDR3 spells CASSPQASLYTEAFF. The CDR3 DNA sequence: TGTGCCAGCAGCCCCCAGGCGAGTCTTTACACTGAAGCTTTCTTT.

The chain combines TRBV5-1 with TRBJ1-1; 9 bases line up with TRBD1. The CDR3 is 16 residues long. Germline CDR1 SGHRS, CDR2 YFSETQ. With 2 bases clipped from V and 0 bases from J, the junction kept 5 bases outside the gene matches. CDR3 protein: CASSLGQGQMNTEAFF. The CDR3 DNA is TGCGCCAGCAGCTTAGGACAGGGGCAGATGAACACTGAAGCTTTCTTT. Drawing the rest from reference TRBV5-1 and TRBJ1-1, the complete variable domain is KAGVTQTPRYLIKTRGQQVTLSCSPISGHRSVSWYQQTPGQGLQFLFEYFSETQRNKGNFPGRFSGRQFSNSRSEMNVSTLELGDSALYLCASSLGQGQMNTEAFFGQGTRLTVV.

The J gene is TRBJ1-1, the V gene TRBV29-1, with 7 bases that match TRBD1. From germline, CDR1 is SQVTM and CDR2 ANQGSEA. This CDR3 spans 13 amino acids. The V and J ends lost 6 bases and 6 bases, in that order; junction bases with no gene match: 10. In nucleotides, the CDR3 is TGCAGCGTCCGATTGGACAGGAGGGCTGAAGCTTTCTTT. Its protein is CSVRLDRRAEAFF.

The rearrangement joins TRBV7-8 to TRBJ1-6; D not certain. Germline assignment: CDR1 SGHVS and CDR2 FQNEAQ. V lost 1 base and J 7 bases, leaving 8 bases between the germline ends. The CDR3 covers 14 residues. The CDR3 DNA sequence: TGTGCCAGCAGCTTAGACCGACTCAATTCACCCCTCCACTTT. Translated: CASSLDRLNSPLHF. Full variable domain (outside the CDR3, taken from reference TRBV7-8 and TRBJ1-6): GAGVSQSPRYKVAKRGQDVALRCDPISGHVSLFWYQQALGQGPEFLTYFQNEAQLDKSGLPSDRFFAERPEGSVSTLKIQRTQQEDSAVYLCASSLDRLNSPLHFGNGTRLTVT.

This clone appeared once. V usage is TRBV5-4 and J usage is TRBJ2-1, with D possibly being TRBD2 (6 bases). CDR3 size: 15 residues. The V end lost 2 bases, the J end lost 7 bases, and 16 bases lay between the germline ends. The germline CDR1 and CDR2 sequences are SGHNT and YYREEE (reference sequence). The CDR3 DNA follows: TGTGCCAGCAGCTTAAGGGACTCCATTTGGAATGAGCAGTTCTTC. The encoded protein is CASSLRDSIWNEQFF.

This clone was seen more than once but under ten times. The chain is built from TRBV7-9 and TRBJ2-1; TRBD1 aligns across 9 bases. The CDR3 covers 19 residues. Per germline, CDR1 SEHNR and CDR2 FQNEAQ (reference sequence). V shed 2 bases and J 2 bases; nucleotides not matched to a gene: 13. This CDR3 is CASSLPRTGDDGPYNEQFF. The CDR3 nucleotides are TGTGCCAGCAGCTTACCCCGGACAGGGGATGATGGCCCCTACAATGAGCAGTTCTTC.

This rearrangement joins TRBV28 to TRBJ2-7, with TRBD1 identical over 9 bases. In germline, CDR1 is MDHEN, CDR2 SYDVKM. V gave up 5 bases and J gave up 7 bases; unmatched junction bases: 15. The CDR3 totals 16 residues. CDR3 loop: CASSAIQEQGAGEQYF. In DNA form, the CDR3 reads TGTGCCAGCAGTGCAATTCAAGAACAGGGGGCGGGTGAGCAGTACTTC.

The V gene is TRBV4-2, the J gene TRBJ1-3, with a possible D match to TRBD1 (5 bases). V lost 1 base, J lost 1 base, and 14 bases lay in between. The length of the CDR3 is 17 residues. The V gene's germline CDR1 is LGHNA and CDR2 YNFKEQ. CDR3 region: CASSQAVAGSSGNTIYF. The CDR3 DNA follows: TGTGCCAGCAGCCAAGCCGTGGCAGGGTCATCTGGAAACACCATATATTTT.

This chain uses TRBV5-4 with TRBJ2-7; 7 nucleotides align to TRBD1. This CDR3 spans 16 amino acids. Germline CDR1 reads SGHNT; CDR2 reads YYREEE (reference sequence). V was clipped by 4 bases and J by 4 bases; unmatched bases: 14. CDR3 in amino acids: CASSTVLRQGTYEQYF. The CDR3, as DNA: TGTGCCAGCAGCACGGTTTTGAGACAGGGTACTTACGAGCAGTACTTC.